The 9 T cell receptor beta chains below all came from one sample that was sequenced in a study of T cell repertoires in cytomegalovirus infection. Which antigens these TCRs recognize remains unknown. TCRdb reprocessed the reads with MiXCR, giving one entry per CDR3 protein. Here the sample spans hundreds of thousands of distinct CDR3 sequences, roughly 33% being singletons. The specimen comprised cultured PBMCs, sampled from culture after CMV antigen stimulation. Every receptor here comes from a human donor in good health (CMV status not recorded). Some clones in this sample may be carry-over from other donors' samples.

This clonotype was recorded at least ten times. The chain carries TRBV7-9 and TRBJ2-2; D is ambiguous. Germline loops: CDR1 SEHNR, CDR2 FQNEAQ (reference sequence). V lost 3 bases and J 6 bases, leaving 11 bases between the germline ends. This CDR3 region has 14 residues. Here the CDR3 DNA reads TGTGCCAGCAGCTTCCGGACGAATCCCGGGGAGCTGTTTTTT. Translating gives CASSFRTNPGELFF.

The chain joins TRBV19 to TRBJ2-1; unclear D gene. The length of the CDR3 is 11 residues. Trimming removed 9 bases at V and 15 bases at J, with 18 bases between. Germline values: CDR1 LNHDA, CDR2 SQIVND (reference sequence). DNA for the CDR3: TGTGCCAGCCACTCGAGCGAAAAACTGTTCTTC. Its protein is CASHSSEKLFF. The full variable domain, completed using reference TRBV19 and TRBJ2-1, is DGGITQSPKYLFRKEGQNVTLSCEQNLNHDAMYWYRQDPGQGLRLIYYSQIVNDFQKGDIAEGYSVSREKKESFPLTVTSAQKNPTAFYLCASHSSEKLFFGPGTRLTVL.

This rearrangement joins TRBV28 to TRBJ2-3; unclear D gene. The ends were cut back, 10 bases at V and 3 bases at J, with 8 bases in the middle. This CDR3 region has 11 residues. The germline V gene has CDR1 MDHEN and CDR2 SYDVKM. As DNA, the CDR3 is TGTGCCACCTCGCCGACAGATACGCAGTATTTT. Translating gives CATSPTDTQYF.

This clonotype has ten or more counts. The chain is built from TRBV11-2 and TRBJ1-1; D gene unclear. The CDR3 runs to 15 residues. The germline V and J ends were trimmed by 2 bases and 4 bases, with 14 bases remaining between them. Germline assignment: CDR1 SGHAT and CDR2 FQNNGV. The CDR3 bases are TGTGCCAGCAGCTTAACGAACTGGGCAGGCACTGAAGCTTTCTTT. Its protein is CASSLTNWAGTEAFF.

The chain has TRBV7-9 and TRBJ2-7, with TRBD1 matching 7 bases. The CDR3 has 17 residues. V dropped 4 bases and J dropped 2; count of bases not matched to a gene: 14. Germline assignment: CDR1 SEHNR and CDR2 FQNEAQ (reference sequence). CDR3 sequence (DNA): TGTGCCAGCAGCTCTCCCCAACCCCGGACAGGCCCCTACGAGCAGTACTTC. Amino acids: CASSSPQPRTGPYEQYF. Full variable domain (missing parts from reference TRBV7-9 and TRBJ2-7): DTGVSQNPRHKITKRGQNVTFRCDPISEHNRLYWYRQTLGQGPEFLTYFQNEAQLEKSRLLSDRFSAERPKGSFSTLEIQRTEQGDSAMYLCASSSPQPRTGPYEQYFGPGTRLTVT.

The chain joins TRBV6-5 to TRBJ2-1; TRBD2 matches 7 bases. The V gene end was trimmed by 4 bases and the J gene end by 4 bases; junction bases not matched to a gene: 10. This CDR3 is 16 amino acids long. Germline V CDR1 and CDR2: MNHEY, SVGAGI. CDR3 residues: CASSFRRLAGYNEQFF. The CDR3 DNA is TGTGCCAGCAGTTTTAGGCGACTAGCAGGTTACAATGAGCAGTTCTTC.

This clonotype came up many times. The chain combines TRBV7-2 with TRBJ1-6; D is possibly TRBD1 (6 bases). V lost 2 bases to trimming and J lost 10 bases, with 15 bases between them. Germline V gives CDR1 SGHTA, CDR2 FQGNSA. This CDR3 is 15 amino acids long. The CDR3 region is CASSLSGALESPLHF. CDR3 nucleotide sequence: TGTGCCAGCAGCTTATCGGGGGCGCTTGAATCACCCCTCCACTTT.

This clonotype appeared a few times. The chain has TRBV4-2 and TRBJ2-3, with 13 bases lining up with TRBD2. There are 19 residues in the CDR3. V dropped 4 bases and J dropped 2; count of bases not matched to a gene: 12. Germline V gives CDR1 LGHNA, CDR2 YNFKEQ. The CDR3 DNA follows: TGTGCCAGCAGCCGATCCGGACTAGCGGGGGCCGTTACCACAGATACGCAGTATTTT. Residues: CASSRSGLAGAVTTDTQYF.

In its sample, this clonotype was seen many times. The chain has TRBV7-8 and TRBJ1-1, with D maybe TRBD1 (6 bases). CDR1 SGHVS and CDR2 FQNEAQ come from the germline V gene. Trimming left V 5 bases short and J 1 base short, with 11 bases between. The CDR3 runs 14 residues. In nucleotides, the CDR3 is TGTGCCAGCAGCCCGTGGACAGAGAACACTGAAGCTTTCTTT. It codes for CASSPWTENTEAFF.